The 17 T cell receptor beta chains listed next were all sequenced from one sample in a study of cytomegalovirus exposure and HLA in healthy donors. The PCR had 60 Vbeta and 13 Jbeta primers. Clones were read by immunoSEQ multiplex PCR, and TCRdb kept only the in-frame ones, dropping some. This table has roughly 180,000 clones, about three quarters appearing once. Sequenced: PBMCs. The source is an older woman in good health and CMV-seropositive.

The chain uses TRBV9 and TRBJ2-1; 8 bases agree with TRBD2. CDR1 is SGDLS and CDR2 is YYNGEE in the germline V gene. V shed 0 bases and J 4 bases; nucleotides not matched to a gene: 3. The CDR3 runs 15 residues. In DNA form, the CDR3 reads TGTGCCAGCAGCGTAGATTCGGGGGGGTACAATGAGCAGTTCTTC. Encoded protein: CASSVDSGGYNEQFF.

The chain employs TRBV21-1 and TRBJ2-7; the tabulated D call, TRBD1, remains unverified against the DNA. TRBV21-1 is a listed pseudogene. The CDR3 extends over 16 amino acids. CDR3: CASIHPGTGLTYEQYF. The DNA of the CDR3 is TGTGCCAGCATCCACCCAGGGACAGGCCTAACCTACGAGCAGTACTTC.

The rearrangement links TRBV2 to TRBJ1-1; the D gene is possibly TRBD1 (5 bases). The CDR3 consists of 12 residues. Trimming stripped 9 bases from V and 2 bases from J, with 10 bases between. CDR1 is SNHLY and CDR2 is FYNNEI in the germline V gene. CDR3 residues: CASGATNTEAFF. The CDR3 coding sequence is TGTGCCAGTGGGGCCACCAACACTGAAGCTTTCTTT. The entire variable domain, with the rest obtained from reference TRBV2 and TRBJ1-1, is as follows: EPEVTQTPSHQVTQMGQEVILRCVPISNHLYFYWYRQILGQKVEFLVSFYNNEISEKSEIFDDQFSVERPDGSNFTLKIRSTKLEDSAMYFCASGATNTEAFFGQGTRLTVV.

The chain uses TRBV10-3 and TRBJ1-2, with TRBD1 as a possible D gene (5 bases). V lost 6 bases to trimming and J lost 2 bases, with 10 bases between them. Germline V lookup: CDR1 ENHRY, CDR2 SYGVKD. CDR3 length: 13 residues. The CDR3: CAISPEGNYGYTF. The CDR3 DNA is TGTGCCATCAGCCCGGAGGGGAACTATGGCTACACCTTC.

V usage is TRBV28 and J usage is TRBJ2-1; TRBD2 aligns across 9 bases. The CDR3 sequence is 15 residues long. V was pared by 5 bases and J by 7 bases, with 9 bases of the junction left unmatched. The germline gives CDR1 MDHEN, CDR2 SYDVKM. The CDR3 sequence is CASSGGGAGWNEQFF. CDR3 DNA sequence: TGTGCCAGCAGTGGCGGGGGGGCAGGCTGGAATGAGCAGTTCTTC.

V usage is TRBV19 and J usage is TRBJ1-3; 8 bases fit TRBD1. Germline assignment: CDR1 LNHDA and CDR2 SQIVND (reference sequence). V shed 6 bases and J 16 bases; nucleotides not matched to a gene: 17. The CDR3 is 14 residues long. The CDR3 here is CASSPTGEVSWGYF. The CDR3 nucleotides read TGTGCCAGTAGCCCGACAGGGGAGGTATCCTGGGGCTATTTT.

This clone was seen a handful of times. Mismatch with germline at one junction end may stem from a read error. The chain couples TRBV4-1 to TRBJ2-1, with 9 bases that match TRBD2. The CDR3 contains 15 residues. Per germline, CDR1 MGHRA and CDR2 YSYEKL. The CDR3 loop is CASSQERGARNEQFF. For the CDR3, the DNA is TGTGCCAGCAGCCAAGAGCGGGGGGCGCGGAATGAGCAGTTCTTC.

The V and J genes are TRBV2 and TRBJ1-6; possible D gene TRBD1, 6 bases. CDR1 and CDR2 (germline): SNHLY, FYNNEI. The ends were cut back, 1 base at V and 5 bases at J, with 9 bases in the middle. The CDR3 is made up of 15 amino acids. In DNA form, the CDR3 reads TGTGCCAGCAGTGAAGGGCAGGGGAATAATTCACCCCTCCACTTT. Translating it yields CASSEGQGNNSPLHF.

V is TRBV7-9 and J is TRBJ2-1; TRBD2 aligns across 7 bases. The germline V gene encodes CDR1 SEHNR and CDR2 FQNEAQ (reference sequence). CDR3 size: 16 residues. After removal of 1 base from V and 1 base from J, the junction contained 4 bases not matched to a gene. The CDR3 DNA sequence: TGTGCCAGCAGCTTAGTGGCGGGAGCGTCCTACAATGAGCAGTTCTTC. Its protein is CASSLVAGASYNEQFF.

This sequence joins TRBV7-2 and TRBJ2-5, with 8 nucleotides matching TRBD1. CDR1 is SGHTA and CDR2 is FQGNSA in the germline V gene. V lost 3 bases, J lost 4 bases, and 1 base stayed unmatched. The CDR3 length is 13 residues. The CDR3 loop reads CASSLTGAETQYF. The CDR3 DNA sequence: TGTGCCAGCAGCTTGACAGGGGCAGAGACCCAGTACTTC.

In DNA form, the CDR3 reads TGTGCCAGCAGCTTGATGGACAGGAGTAATCAGCCCCAGCATTTT. It codes for CASSLMDRSNQPQHF. The V gene is TRBV5-6, the J gene TRBJ1-5, with 7 positions matching TRBD1. This CDR3 region has 15 residues. Germline V CDR1 and CDR2: SGHDT, YYEEEE. J gave up 4 bases and V 1 base, and 5 bases lay outside the gene matches.

The rearrangement uses TRBV4-2 and TRBJ2-1, with TRBD2 matching over 12 bases. Germline CDR1 and CDR2: LGHNA and YNFKEQ. With 0 bases clipped from V and 4 bases from J, the junction kept 1 base outside the gene matches. This CDR3 spans 16 amino acids. CDR3 nucleotide sequence: TGTGCCAGCAGCCAAGATACTAGCGGGGGGTACAATGAGCAGTTCTTC. The encoded protein is CASSQDTSGGYNEQFF.

The V call is TRBV7-6, the J call TRBJ1-1, with a tentative D call TRBD1 (6 bases). The CDR3 spans 20 residues. Between the trimmed V and J ends, which lost 1 base and 1 base, there was a span of 25 bases. Germline V gene lookup returns CDR1 SGHVS and CDR2 FNYEAQ. The CDR3 protein is CASSLDSFGWQGQGNTEAFF. The CDR3 bases are TGTGCCAGCAGCTTAGACAGCTTCGGGTGGCAGGGGCAAGGGAACACTGAAGCTTTCTTT.

This clone has only a few counts. The V call is TRBV7-2, the J call TRBJ2-1; 8 bases are shared with TRBD2. V was pared by 1 base and J by 9 bases, with 8 bases of the junction left unmatched. The germline V gene encodes CDR1 SGHTA and CDR2 FQGNSA. This CDR3 has 15 residues. The CDR3: CASSLVGTSSREQFF. The CDR3 nucleotides read TGTGCCAGCAGCTTAGTGGGGACTAGTTCCCGTGAGCAGTTCTTC.

This clone was picked up a small number of times. The chain carries TRBV29-1 and TRBJ2-7; 9 bases are shared with TRBD2. This CDR3 contains 14 residues. Per the germline V gene, CDR1 is SQVTM and CDR2 is ANQGSEA. V was pared by 7 bases and J by 0 bases, with 7 bases of the junction left unmatched. CDR3 nucleotide sequence: TGCAGCGCCCGGACTAGCGTATACTCCTACGAGCAGTACTTC. It is translated as CSARTSVYSYEQYF.

The genes are TRBV7-2 and TRBJ1-2; 9 bases fit TRBD1. Losses at the gene ends were 5 bases for V and 5 bases for J; bases not matched to a gene: 6. Germline V gene sequence: CDR1 SGHTA, CDR2 FQGNSA. CDR3 size: 14 residues. CDR3 loop: CASSEGTGWYGYTF. The CDR3 DNA follows: TGTGCCAGCAGCGAAGGGACAGGGTGGTATGGCTACACCTTC.

This clone occurred once. The rearrangement joins TRBV7-3 to TRBJ2-5; TRBD2 agrees at 9 bases. Germline assignment: CDR1 SGHTA and CDR2 FQGTGA. The V gene end was trimmed by 2 bases and the J gene end by 5 bases; junction bases not matched to a gene: 9. The CDR3 contains 16 residues. This CDR3 is CASSLGSAGGWETQYF. CDR3 coding DNA: TGTGCCAGCAGCTTAGGATCAGCGGGAGGTTGGGAGACCCAGTACTTC.